Detailed here is one TCR beta chain. No antigen is known for it. Trimming removed 8 bases from V and 2 bases from J, with 13 bases in between. Germline CDR1 and CDR2: MNHEY and SMNVEV (reference sequence). CDR3 size: 15 residues. This record belongs to a study of beta chain features in type 1 diabetes. Study at large: The study found patients and healthy donors alike in age, gender and cell yields. General study points: The study found moderately but significantly shorter TCRB CDR3s in all four CD4+ subsets of Type 1 diabetes patients. Fewer insertions but more deletions were seen at VDJ junctions in type 1 diabetes patients. The question left open here concerned HLA type influencing TCRB rearrangement.

Sequencing targeted expressed TCRB transcripts, as all isolated RNA had been reverse transcribed. Naive, central memory and regulatory T cell samples yielded some 3.9 million reads on average. Repertoires were generated with immunoSEQ multiplex PCR, while TCRdb's copy carries only in-frame clones and drops some. The sample holds some 240,000 clones, about a sixth seen once. The chain employs TRBV27 and TRBJ2-6; the D gene is possibly TRBD1 (6 bases). The TCR comes from a man aged 30 to 45 with type 1 diabetes. The specimen sequenced was naive CD4+ T cells from blood. CDR3: CASAGAGAGANVLTF. CDR3 in DNA: TGTGCCAGCGCTGGGGCAGGGGCTGGGGCCAACGTCCTGACTTTC.